The 10 T cell receptor beta chains presented below share a single source sample, sequenced in a study of OX40 agonist ivuxolimab in advanced cancers. The assay was immunoSEQ multiplex PCR, and TCRdb's table has in-frame clones only and misses some. The sample has about 58,000 clones, 70% to 90% seen once. The specimen comprised CD4+ or CD8+ T cells sorted from blood, sampled in a trial of the OX40 agonist ivuxolimab. Receptors were obtained from an adult with an advanced solid tumor such as melanoma, head and neck, liver or kidney cancer.

The CDR3 region has the DNA TGTGCCAGCAGAGGGTTCGGGGCTAATCAGCCCCAGCATTTT. Translated, it gives CASRGFGANQPQHF. The genes are TRBV28 and TRBJ1-5; D possibly corresponds to TRBD1 (5 bases). From germline, CDR1 is MDHEN and CDR2 SYDVKM. The CDR3 is made up of 14 amino acids. V lost 6 bases and J lost 4, with 13 bases in between. Based on the CDR3 plus reference TRBV28 and TRBJ1-5, the full variable domain is DVKVTQSSRYLVKRTGEKVFLECVQDMDHENMFWYRQDPGLGLRLIYFSYDVKMKEKGDIPEGYSVSREKKERFSLILESASTNQTSMYLCASRGFGANQPQHFGDGTRLSIL.

V usage is TRBV2 and J usage is TRBJ2-7; tentative D call: TRBD2 (5 bases). V gave up 8 bases and J gave up 4 bases, with 18 bases separating them. Germline CDR1 and CDR2: SNHLY and FYNNEI. CDR3 size: 14 residues. CDR3 nucleotides: TGTGCCAGCTCCCCCGAGGACTGGAAGTACGAGCAGTACTTC. Translating it yields CASSPEDWKYEQYF.

The rearrangement links TRBV6-6 to TRBJ1-1; D gene ambiguous. The ends were cut back, 2 bases at V and 3 bases at J, with 13 bases in the middle. Germline values: CDR1 MNHNY, CDR2 SVGAGI (reference sequence). The CDR3 has 15 amino acids. This CDR3 reads CASSYLSEGYTEAFF. The CDR3 bases are TGTGCCAGCAGTTACCTCAGCGAGGGCTACACTGAAGCTTTCTTT.

The CDR3 reads CASSSAGDGAEAFF. The CDR3, as DNA: TGTGCCAGCTCCTCGGCAGGGGATGGAGCTGAAGCTTTCTTT. The chain carries TRBV28 and TRBJ1-1; the D gene is possibly TRBD1 (6 bases). Germline V gene data show CDR1 as MDHEN and CDR2 as SYDVKM. The CDR3 runs to 14 residues. Trimming took 8 bases from V and 6 from J, leaving 19 bases between them. The complete variable domain, with remaining parts taken from reference TRBV28 and TRBJ1-1, reads DVKVTQSSRYLVKRTGEKVFLECVQDMDHENMFWYRQDPGLGLRLIYFSYDVKMKEKGDIPEGYSVSREKKERFSLILESASTNQTSMYLCASSSAGDGAEAFFGQGTRLTVV.

The chain recombines TRBV5-1 with TRBJ2-3; 7 bases fit TRBD2. Germline CDR1 and CDR2: SGHRS and YFSETQ. V trimming: 4 bases; J trimming: 2 bases; junction bases outside the gene matches: 4. The CDR3 has 14 amino acids. The CDR3 sequence: CASSRDYPTDTQYF. CDR3 bases: TGCGCCAGCAGCCGGGACTACCCCACAGATACGCAGTATTTT.

J is TRBJ1-5 and V is TRBV5-1; D call uncertain. Germline-derived CDR1 and CDR2 are SGHRS and YFSETQ. V was cut by 1 base and J by 4 bases, with 9 bases left in between. The CDR3 sequence is 14 residues long. CDR3 sequence reads: CASSLLGRNQPQHF. DNA of the CDR3: TGCGCCAGCAGCTTGTTAGGTCGGAATCAGCCCCAGCATTTT.

CDR3 sequence reads: CASSQDQWGTQYF. In nucleotides, the CDR3 is TGCGCCAGCAGCCAAGATCAGTGGGGAACGCAGTATTTT. This sequence joins TRBV4-3 and TRBJ2-3; D unresolved. V was shortened by 0 bases and J by 9 bases, with 10 bases between the two germline ends. The CDR3 loop spans 13 amino acids. The germline V gene has CDR1 LGHNA and CDR2 YSLEER.

V usage is TRBV21-1 and J usage is TRBJ2-2; TRBD2 is the table's D call, not checked against the DNA. TRBV21-1 is flagged as a pseudogene. This CDR3 is 16 amino acids long. The CDR3 DNA is TGTGCCAGCAGCAAAGCGAGTCTAGCGGACACCGGGGAGCTGTTTTTT. Translated: CASSKASLADTGELFF.

This chain links TRBV29-1 with TRBJ1-2, with 7 bases aligning to TRBD1. V dropped 4 bases and J dropped 6; count of bases not matched to a gene: 8. The CDR3 extends over 13 amino acids. Germline CDR1 reads SQVTM; CDR2 reads ANQGSEA. The CDR3 coding sequence is TGCAGCGTTGCCGGGACAGAAAAAGATGGCTACACCTTC. Residues: CSVAGTEKDGYTF.

The gene calls are TRBV15 and TRBJ1-4, with D tentatively TRBD1 (6 bases). Trimming took 1 base from V and 8 from J, leaving 11 bases between them. The CDR3 length is 14 residues. Germline V gene data show CDR1 as LNHNV and CDR2 as YYDKDF (reference sequence). The CDR3 DNA reads TGTGCCACCAGCAGAGCCGGGCAGGGGGAAAAACTGTTTTTT. Translated: CATSRAGQGEKLFF.